The text below deals with one T cell receptor beta chain. The source of the sample is a study of shared clonotypes between healthy human individuals. V was cut by 5 bases and J by 8 bases, with 18 bases left in between. Per the germline V gene, CDR1 is LNHDA and CDR2 is SQIVND (reference sequence). The CDR3 runs 15 residues. Sequencing was performed with immunoSEQ multiplex PCR; in TCRdb, only in-frame clones are kept and a portion is missing. The sample yields about 1 million clones, under 80% seen once. Sequencing input: memory CD4+ T cells sorted from blood. Sample subset: CD45RA-negative fraction. The clonotype was recovered from a man younger than 35 in good health. J is TRBJ1-4 and V is TRBV19; D remains unclear. DNA for the CDR3: TGTGCCAGTAGTCCCTCTGTCCCGACGAGGGAAAAACTGTTTTTT. Residues: CASSPSVPTREKLFF.